This TCR beta chain was recovered during a study of beta chain features in type 1 diabetes. General observations from the study: All four CD4+ subsets from Type 1 diabetes patients carried moderately but significantly shorter TCRB CDR3s.

CDR3 length equals 14 residues. Germline V CDR1 and CDR2: SGHTA, FQGNSA. Trimming shortened V by 1 base and J by 2 bases, and 6 bases separated the two germline ends. What was sequenced were expressed TCRB transcripts, since all of the isolated RNA had been reverse transcribed. Measured with immunoSEQ multiplex PCR; TCRdb has only the in-frame clones, and not every one. The sample includes 600,000 to 700,000 clones, 12% of them seen just once. Researchers reported sorting CD4+ naive, central memory, regulatory and stem cell-like memory cells via CD45RO/CCR7/CD25/CD127/CD95/CD27. Regarding this clone: Its antigen is unknown. The same CDR3 arises from other DNA sequences in this sample as well.

The source is a man in his thirties or forties with type 1 diabetes. V is TRBV7-2 and J is TRBJ2-1; D uncertain. The sequenced sample was naive CD4+ T cells from blood. CDR3 in DNA: TGTGCCAGCAGCTTAGACAGAACCTACAATGAGCAGTTCTTC. Translating gives CASSLDRTYNEQFF.